A selection of T cell receptor beta chains follows, all from one sample in a study of blood T cell repertoires in COVID-19. Using immunoSEQ multiplex PCR, the repertoire was profiled, and TCRdb retains in-frame clones only, with some absent. Counted here are about 240,000 clones, about four fifths occurring once; the ten biggest clones make up 3.4%. The sequenced sample was peripheral blood. These receptors were collected from a woman in her late teens or twenties with acute or convalescent COVID-19. Both conserved end residues are trimmed from each CDR3. Clone size is stated in some rows and not others, as once, few, many or a class when expanded.

- TRBJ2-5 11 TRBV2 ASSAVSEETQY
- TRBJ2-7 12 TRBV7-9 ASIPGTGPYEQY
- TRBJ2-3 13 TRBV15 ATSRDPINTDTQY
- TRBJ1-5 14 TRBV3-1/TRBV3-2 ASSHRDVGRNQPQH
- TRBJ2-1 15 TRBV4-1 ASSQLITSGRKSEQF
- TRBJ2-7 13 TRBV27 ASSLRTSARYEQY
many TRBJ2-3 16 TRBV15 ATTLTPGRGVGTDTQY
- TRBJ2-2 13 TRBV7-6 ASSLGTGHTGELF
few TRBJ2-5 15 TRBV18 ASSRGTSGRGKETQY
once TRBJ2-6 13 TRBV4-3 ASSQGVSGANVLT
- TRBJ1-4 12 TRBV6-6 ASSPQGGREKLF
- TRBJ2-7 14 TRBV28 ASSSPAGGLSYEQY
- TRBJ1-1 17 TRBV1 TSSQGGGAKPSAGTEAF
- TRBJ2-5 9 TRBV28 ASSNFQTQY